These 2 T cell receptor beta chains were all obtained from the same sample, sequenced in a study of shared clonotypes between healthy human individuals. As defined, naive CD8 cells were CD45RO-negative and positively selected for CCR7, with terminally differentiated effector memory CD45RA+ cells excluded. Measured with immunoSEQ multiplex PCR; TCRdb has only the in-frame clones, and not every one. The table shows approximately 1.9 million clones, with 90% to 95% occurring only once. Sequenced sample: naive CD8+ T cells from PBMCs. The receptors derive from a man between 18 and 35 years old in good health. Some clones in this sample may be carry-over from other donors' samples.

The rearrangement links TRBV27 to TRBJ1-1; D unresolved. CDR3 length: 15 amino acids. V lost 1 base and J lost 3, with 12 bases in between. Germline lookup yields CDR1 MNHEY and CDR2 SMNVEV (reference sequence). The CDR3, as DNA: TGTGCCAGCAGTTTATACTTGACAACCGACACTGAAGCTTTCTTT. It encodes CASSLYLTTDTEAFF.

Written as DNA, the CDR3 is TGTGCCAGCAGTTCCTCTTGGGAAATAGGCTACACCTTC. It codes for CASSSSWEIGYTF. The chain joins TRBV28 to TRBJ1-2; D unresolved. CDR1 is MDHEN and CDR2 is SYDVKM in the germline V gene. With 4 bases removed from V and 8 bases from J, the gap between germline ends came to 14 bases. This CDR3 contains 13 residues.